The rows below give T cell receptor beta chains drawn from one sample of a study of T-cell reconstitution after alpha-beta-depleted transplantation in children. In TCRdb, the PCR reads were re-called with MiXCR into one record per CDR3 protein. Of 480,000 or so distinct CDR3 sequences listed, 8% to 11% are singletons. Specimen: PBMCs, collected before TCRalphabeta/CD19-depleted stem cell transplant. Every receptor here comes from a child younger than 10 with inherited bone marrow failure, due to receive a stem cell transplant. CDR3s include the opening cysteine and the closing phenylalanine or tryptophan. The order of the fields is J gene, V gene, CDR3 length, CDR3 protein.

TRBJ2-7 | TRBV10-3 | 16 | CAISEGRVQGGYEQYF
TRBJ1-2 | TRBV25-1 | 14 | CASPRPVRGSGYTF
TRBJ2-7 | TRBV30 | 12 | CAWDRETYEQYF
TRBJ2-1 | TRBV20-1 | 16 | CSAGPRLAGFRNEQFF
TRBJ2-1 | TRBV9 | 14 | CASSAPGTYNEQFF
TRBJ1-1 | TRBV19 | 12 | CASSHSGTEAFF
TRBJ1-2 | TRBV7-9 | 13 | CASSLQFAYGYTF
TRBJ2-1 | TRBV15 | 13 | CATSRDTQAEQFF
TRBJ2-5 | TRBV5-1 | 13 | CASSSGYQETQYF
TRBJ2-7 | TRBV19 | 13 | CASSWTDDYEQYF
TRBJ1-2 | TRBV5-4 | 13 | CASSLRADYGYTF
TRBJ2-5 | TRBV18 | 17 | CASSPGGLAGFQETQYF
TRBJ2-7 | TRBV13 | 15 | CASSHSGTDQYEQYF
TRBJ1-6 | TRBV27 | 14 | CASSPDRGPSPLHF
TRBJ2-4 | TRBV12-3/TRBV12-4 | 16 | CASSSWAGLAKNIQYF
TRBJ2-5 | TRBV20-1 | 15 | CSASRGQGTQETQYF
TRBJ2-2 | TRBV12-3/TRBV12-4 | 15 | CASGGTSGSAGELFF
TRBJ2-2 | TRBV6-5 | 14 | CASRTTGTAGELFF
TRBJ2-7 | TRBV20-1 | 19 | CSASSVGSGVHRSSYEQYF
TRBJ2-5 | TRBV24-1 | 14 | CATSDPDGQDTQYF
TRBJ2-3 | TRBV30 | 15 | CAWSVRGEYTDTQYF
TRBJ2-2 | TRBV4-2 | 15 | CASSKEGGSTGELFF
TRBJ2-7 | TRBV20-1 | 13 | CSARTGWGYEQYF
TRBJ2-1 | TRBV5-1 | 15 | CASSQNRAAYNEQFF
TRBJ2-4 | TRBV5-1 | 15 | CASSLAGGSPDIQYF
TRBJ2-1 | TRBV12-3/TRBV12-4 | 16 | CASSLLLADSYNEQFF
TRBJ1-5 | TRBV29-1 | 12 | CSVPSGTGPQHF
TRBJ2-1 | TRBV15 | 14 | CATSRDLGGTEQFF
TRBJ2-1 | TRBV19 | 16 | CASSVRMTSGYNEQFF
TRBJ2-7 | TRBV5-1 | 15 | CASSLTSGNSYEQYF
TRBJ2-1 | TRBV10-3 | 17 | CAITEAGTSGKRDEQFF
TRBJ1-2 | TRBV4-2 | 14 | CASSQDWGRDGYTF
TRBJ1-5 | TRBV4-2 | 17 | CASSQVSGGYSNQPQHF
TRBJ2-1 | TRBV20-1 | 14 | CSASNWEADNEQFF
TRBJ1-5 | TRBV28 | 15 | CASSLRTPLYQPQHF
TRBJ2-1 | TRBV11-2 | 15 | CASSPGTHRGAEQFF
TRBJ1-2 | TRBV12-3/TRBV12-4 | 14 | CASSPRVRADGYTF
TRBJ2-1 | TRBV5-1 | 17 | CASSFWLQGAVGNEQFF
TRBJ2-3 | TRBV5-1 | 14 | CASRLAGAGDTQYF
TRBJ1-2 | TRBV29-1 | 14 | CSVEVRDLNYGYTF
TRBJ2-2 | TRBV7-9 | 16 | CASSLAVADDTGELFF
TRBJ2-7 | TRBV4-3 | 15 | CASSQGSGGTYEQYF
TRBJ2-1 | TRBV20-1 | 14 | CSAPNLGRADEQFF
TRBJ2-7 | TRBV5-5 | 15 | CASIRDPGHSYEQYF
TRBJ2-5 | TRBV20-1 | 14 | CSARDWGRGETQYF
TRBJ2-1 | TRBV21-1 | 20 | CASPHTHPSEGQGAYNEQFF
TRBJ2-3 | TRBV6-4 | 15 | CASSESGRGTDTQYF
TRBJ2-5 | TRBV29-1 | 12 | CSARTGRETQYF
TRBJ1-2 | TRBV3-1 | 16 | CASSPRTGRPNYGYTF
TRBJ2-3 | TRBV29-1 | 14 | CSVTREGPGDTQYF
TRBJ2-7 | TRBV4-2 | 14 | CASSQASRTYEQYF
TRBJ1-2 | TRBV6-1 | 13 | CASKTGPIGGYTF
TRBJ2-3 | TRBV4-2 | 15 | CASSQVQRRTDTQYF